Following are 26 T cell receptor beta chains from one sample sequenced in a study of blood T cell repertoires in COVID-19. Here immunoSEQ multiplex PCR was the method, and the copy in TCRdb shows in-frame clones only, minus some. The sample has 95,000 to 150,000 clones, around 87% seen once; the top ten hold roughly 29%. The material sequenced was peripheral blood. The receptor source for this set is a woman between 65 and 79 years old with acute or convalescent COVID-19.

The chain employs TRBV10-3 and TRBJ2-1; perhaps TRBD1 as D (5 bases). Germline V lookup: CDR1 ENHRY, CDR2 SYGVKD. Trimming stripped 3 bases from V and 3 bases from J, with 12 bases between. The CDR3 runs 15 residues. The CDR3 reads CAISDKGPSYNEQFF. The DNA for the CDR3 is TGTGCCATCAGTGATAAGGGGCCGAGCTACAATGAGCAGTTCTTC.

The chain combines TRBV27 with TRBJ2-7; 8 bases match TRBD2. CDR1 is MNHEY, CDR2 SMNVEV, per germline (reference sequence). Trimming took 1 base from V and 4 from J; bases not matched to a gene: 6. This CDR3 contains 15 residues. The CDR3 is CASSLFLSGGYEQYF. For the CDR3, the DNA is TGTGCCAGCAGTTTATTTCTCAGCGGGGGTTACGAGCAGTACTTC.

This clone has only a few counts. The chain couples TRBV28 to TRBJ1-1; 8 nucleotides agree with TRBD1. Germline values: CDR1 MDHEN, CDR2 SYDVKM. The CDR3 is 15 amino acids. V gave up 6 bases and J gave up 9 bases; unmatched junction bases: 15. The CDR3 DNA reads TGTGCCAGCAGCCTCCCCACGGACAGGGAAAGAAAAGCTTTCTTT. Translated: CASSLPTDRERKAFF.

The chain is built from TRBV6-2 or TRBV6-3 and TRBJ2-7, with 7 nucleotides matching TRBD2. The junction had 8 bases not matched to a gene; V was cut back by 5 bases and J by 4 bases. The CDR3 consists of 14 residues. The germline CDR1 and CDR2 sequences are MNHEY and SVGEGT. CDR3 bases: TGTGCCAGCAGTACCCGGACTAGGGGTTACGAGCAGTACTTC. Its protein is CASSTRTRGYEQYF.

V gene TRBV4-1 combines with J gene TRBJ1-5; 8 positions match TRBD1. The CDR3 has 18 amino acids. Looked up from germline, CDR1 is MGHRA and CDR2 is YSYEKL. Trimming removed 0 bases from V and 2 bases from J; junction bases left unmatched: 9. The CDR3 region is CASSQEPGGAGGNQPQHF. Here the CDR3 DNA reads TGCGCCAGCAGCCAAGAACCAGGGGGCGCGGGGGGCAATCAGCCCCAGCATTTT.

V usage is TRBV5-5 and J usage is TRBJ1-1; tentative D call: TRBD1 (5 bases). Per germline, CDR1 SGHKS and CDR2 YYEKEE (reference sequence). The CDR3 is made up of 17 amino acids. The V and J ends lost 0 bases and 3 bases respectively, with 18 bases between them. The CDR3 bases are TGTGCCAGCAGCTTGGAGACTTTGGGGCGTGTGGACACTGAAGCTTTCTTT. This encodes CASSLETLGRVDTEAFF.

This chain joins TRBV9 and TRBJ1-2, with 8 bases aligning to TRBD1. The germline V gene encodes CDR1 SGDLS and CDR2 YYNGEE. The CDR3 contains 14 residues. V lost 4 bases and J lost 7; bases outside the gene matches: 9. The CDR3 loop is CASSLGQEAGGYTF. In nucleotides, the CDR3 is TGTGCCAGCAGCTTGGGACAGGAGGCGGGTGGCTACACCTTC.

The rearrangement joins TRBV5-1 to TRBJ2-2; the match to TRBD1 covers 9 bases. Germline V CDR1 and CDR2: SGHRS, YFSETQ. The CDR3 runs to 16 residues. Trimming took 2 bases from V and 1 from J; bases not matched to a gene: 3. The CDR3 sequence is CASSFAGQGNTGELFF. For the CDR3, the DNA is TGCGCCAGCAGCTTTGCGGGACAGGGGAACACCGGGGAGCTGTTTTTT.

In DNA, the CDR3 is TGTGCCAGCAGCCCCCTGGTCAGCTCCTACAATGAGCAGTTCTTC. This codes for CASSPLVSSYNEQFF. The chain has TRBV9 and TRBJ2-1; D is uncertain. This CDR3 is built from 15 residues. Germline CDR1 is SGDLS and CDR2 is YYNGEE. Trimming left V 4 bases short and J 0 bases short, with 11 bases between.

A single count supports this clone. The genes are TRBV5-6 and TRBJ1-1; D is possibly TRBD1 (6 bases). V lost 3 bases and J lost 10, with 31 bases in between. CDR3 size: 18 residues. Germline V gives CDR1 SGHDT, CDR2 YYEEEE. The CDR3 spells CASSSSRDIIASPLRAFF. In nucleotides, the CDR3 is TGTGCCAGCAGCTCGTCCCGGGACATTATCGCCTCTCCGTTGCGAGCTTTCTTT.

This clone was seen a single time. This sequence joins TRBV29-1 and TRBJ2-7, with D maybe TRBD1 (5 bases). CDR1 is SQVTM and CDR2 is ANQGSEA in the germline V gene. V lost 7 bases, J lost 5 bases, and 24 bases lay in between. The CDR3 covers 15 residues. The CDR3 is CSDIPKGQASHEQYF. The CDR3 region has the DNA TGCAGCGACATTCCAAAGGGGCAGGCAAGCCACGAGCAGTACTTC.

This chain links TRBV3-1 (or the pseudogene TRBV3-2) with TRBJ2-5, with D possibly being TRBD2 (7 bases). Germline values: CDR1 LGHDT, CDR2 YNNKEL (reference sequence). V lost 4 bases to trimming and J lost 1 base, with 13 bases between them. This CDR3 has 15 amino acids. The CDR3 loop is CASSPRGGPQETQYF. The CDR3 DNA is TGTGCCAGCAGCCCAAGGGGGGGGCCCCAAGAGACCCAGTACTTC.

The chain uses TRBV18 and TRBJ1-2; D is possibly TRBD1 (5 bases). Between the trimmed V and J ends, which lost 5 bases and 3 bases, there was a span of 13 bases. Per germline, CDR1 KGHSH and CDR2 LQKENI. The CDR3 runs to 14 residues. Written as DNA, the CDR3 is TGTGCCAGCTCATCCGGTGCGGGGGACTATGGCTACACCTTC. Translated, it gives CASSSGAGDYGYTF.

This chain joins TRBV5-1 and TRBJ2-3; 12 bases align to TRBD2. The germline CDR1 and CDR2 sequences are SGHRS and YFSETQ. V lost 0 bases, J lost 4 bases, and 3 bases stayed unmatched. The CDR3 is made up of 16 amino acids. The CDR3 DNA reads as TGCGCCAGCAGCTTGGCTAGCGGGGGGGCGGCAGATACGCAGTATTTT. It encodes CASSLASGGAADTQYF.

V and J are TRBV25-1 and TRBJ2-7, with 8 nucleotides matching TRBD1. Germline V lookup: CDR1 MGHDK, CDR2 SYGVNS. This CDR3 spans 13 amino acids. With 10 bases clipped from V and 1 base from J, the junction kept 6 bases outside the gene matches. The DNA of the CDR3 is TGTGCCACTGCAGGGGGCCTTTCCTACGAGCAGTACTTC. Protein: CATAGGLSYEQYF.

The sample holds a few counts of this clone. This chain uses TRBV7-2 with TRBJ2-7; D possibly corresponds to TRBD1 (6 bases). V gave up 7 bases and J gave up 5 bases, with 15 bases separating them. CDR3 length: 13 amino acids. From germline, CDR1 is SGHTA and CDR2 FQGNSA. The CDR3 DNA is TGTGCCAGCAAATACAGGGCGGCGAACGAGCAGTACTTC. Amino acids: CASKYRAANEQYF. Together with reference TRBV7-2 and TRBJ2-7, the CDR3 gives the full variable domain: GAGVSQSPSNKVTEKGKDVELRCDPISGHTALYWYRQSLGQGLEFLIYFQGNSAPDKSGLPSDRFSAERTGGSVSTLTIQRTQQEDSAVYLCASKYRAANEQYFGPGTRLTVT.

The rearrangement links TRBV6-2 or TRBV6-3 to TRBJ1-2, with D perhaps TRBD1 (6 bases). This CDR3 contains 12 residues. The germline V and J ends were trimmed by 4 bases and 6 bases, with 9 bases remaining between them. Germline V gene data show CDR1 as MNHEY and CDR2 as SVGEGT. Here the CDR3 reads CASSSSGDGYTF. CDR3 nucleotides: TGTGCCAGCAGTTCGTCAGGGGATGGCTACACCTTC.

CDR3 sequence reads: CASSGGPVGTDTQYF. The CDR3 DNA sequence: TGCGCCAGCAGTGGGGGGCCCGTGGGCACAGATACGCAGTATTTT. The chain carries TRBV10-1 and TRBJ2-3, with D maybe TRBD1 (6 bases). V dropped 4 bases and J dropped 1 base, with 12 bases sitting between them. Per germline, CDR1 WNHNN and CDR2 SYGVQD (reference sequence). This CDR3 has 15 amino acids.

The genes are TRBV9 and TRBJ1-1, with no clear D. This CDR3 region has 14 residues. Germline lookup yields CDR1 SGDLS and CDR2 YYNGEE. The V gene lost 0 bases and the J gene lost 1 base, with 7 bases spanning the gap. In DNA, the CDR3 is TGTGCCAGCAGCGTAGTTCCGGGGAACACTGAAGCTTTCTTT. Translation: CASSVVPGNTEAFF. The whole variable domain, filled in from reference TRBV9 and TRBJ1-1, reads DSGVTQTPKHLITATGQRVTLRCSPRSGDLSVYWYQQSLDQGLQFLIQYYNGEERAKGNILERFSAQQFPDLHSELNLSSLELGDSALYFCASSVVPGNTEAFFGQGTRLTVV.

The V call is TRBV3-1 (or the pseudogene TRBV3-2), the J call TRBJ2-3, with a possible D match to TRBD2 (5 bases). There are 14 residues in the CDR3. V shed 0 bases and J shed 11 bases, with 15 bases lying between them. Per the germline V gene, CDR1 is LGHDT and CDR2 is YNNKEL (reference sequence). This CDR3 reads CASSQDGQRRGQYF. Here the CDR3 DNA reads TGTGCCAGCAGCCAAGATGGCCAGCGTCGGGGGCAGTATTTT.

The chain employs TRBV9 and TRBJ1-5, with a possible D match to TRBD1 (5 bases). Per germline, CDR1 SGDLS and CDR2 YYNGEE. The V end was cut by 4 bases, the J end by 4 bases, with 12 bases between. The CDR3 is 14 amino acids. The CDR3 DNA follows: TGTGCCAGCAGCCCTCAAGACAGAAATCAGCCCCAGCATTTT. As protein: CASSPQDRNQPQHF.

V and J are TRBV19 and TRBJ1-6; no definite D call. The CDR3 loop spans 16 amino acids. Trimming stripped 6 bases from V and 6 bases from J, with 18 bases between. Germline assignment: CDR1 LNHDA and CDR2 SQIVND (reference sequence). The CDR3 sequence: CASSLLLLVGNSPLHF. The CDR3 DNA sequence: TGTGCCAGTAGCCTCCTCCTCCTGGTCGGTAATTCACCCCTCCACTTT.

The gene calls are TRBV9 and TRBJ2-5; 7 positions agree with TRBD1. Germline V CDR1 and CDR2: SGDLS, YYNGEE. Unmatched junction bases numbered 10, after V lost 4 bases and J lost 4 bases. The CDR3 consists of 15 residues. The CDR3 nucleotides are TGTGCCAGCAGCTTTGGGGGACAGCATGGAGAGACCCAGTACTTC. As protein: CASSFGGQHGETQYF.

The chain couples TRBV3-1 (or the pseudogene TRBV3-2) to TRBJ2-2; TRBD1 might be the D (5 bases). V lost 3 bases and J 7 bases, leaving 9 bases between the germline ends. The CDR3 totals 13 residues. Germline loops: CDR1 LGHDT, CDR2 YNNKEL (reference sequence). CDR3 residues: CASSHPQGGELFF. In nucleotides, the CDR3 is TGTGCCAGCAGCCATCCCCAGGGCGGGGAGCTGTTTTTT.

This sequence joins TRBV28 and TRBJ2-2; TRBD1 is a possible D gene (6 bases). V lost 6 bases and J 4 bases, leaving 18 bases between the germline ends. There are 16 residues in the CDR3. The germline V gene encodes CDR1 MDHEN and CDR2 SYDVKM. The CDR3 DNA reads as TGTGCCAGCAGCCCCCGGGGCAGGGGTTTCACCGGGGAGCTGTTTTTT. Translating it yields CASSPRGRGFTGELFF. The variable domain in full, with the rest retrieved from reference TRBV28 and TRBJ2-2, is DVKVTQSSRYLVKRTGEKVFLECVQDMDHENMFWYRQDPGLGLRLIYFSYDVKMKEKGDIPEGYSVSREKKERFSLILESASTNQTSMYLCASSPRGRGFTGELFFGEGSRLTVL.

V is TRBV6-2 or TRBV6-3 and J is TRBJ2-4, with 15 bases that match TRBD2. Germline V CDR1 and CDR2: MNHEY, SVGEGT. This CDR3 contains 18 residues. J gave up 8 bases and V 5 bases, and 13 bases lay outside the gene matches. The DNA for the CDR3 is TGTGCCAGCAGTACCGGGACTAGCGGGGGGTCTCCTATGTACATTCAGTACTTC. This translates into CASSTGTSGGSPMYIQYF.